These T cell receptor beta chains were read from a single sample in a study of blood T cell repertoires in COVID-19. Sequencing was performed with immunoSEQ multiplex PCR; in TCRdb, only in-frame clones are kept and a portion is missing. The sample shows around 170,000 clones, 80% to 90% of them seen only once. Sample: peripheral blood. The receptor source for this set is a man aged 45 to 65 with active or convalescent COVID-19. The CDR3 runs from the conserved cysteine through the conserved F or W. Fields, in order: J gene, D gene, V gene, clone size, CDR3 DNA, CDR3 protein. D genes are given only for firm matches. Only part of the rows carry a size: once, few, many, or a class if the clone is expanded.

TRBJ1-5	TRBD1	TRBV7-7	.	TGTGCCAGCAGTTCGACAGGGGAAAATCAATGTCAATCAGCCCCAGCATTT	CASSSTGENQCQSAPAF
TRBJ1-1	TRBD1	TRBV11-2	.	TGTGCCAGCAGCAGAACTAGGACAGGGAAGGACACTGAAGCTTTCTTT	CASSRTRTGKDTEAFF
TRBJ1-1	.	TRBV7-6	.	TGTGCCAGCAGCTTAGCTTCCGGGGGGACAACTGAAGCTTTCTTT	CASSLASGGTTEAFF
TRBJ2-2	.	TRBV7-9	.	TGTGCCAGCAGCTTAGCACAGATCACCGGGGAGCTGTTTTTT	CASSLAQITGELFF
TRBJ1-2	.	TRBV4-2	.	TGTGCCAGCATGTCCCAGGGAGGTAGTGGCTACACCTTC	CASMSQGGSGYTF
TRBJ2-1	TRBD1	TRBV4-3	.	TGCGCCAGCAGCCAAGTTCGGACAGGTTCGACCTACAATGAGCAGTTCTTC	CASSQVRTGSTYNEQFF
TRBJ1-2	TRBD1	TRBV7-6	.	TGTGCCAGCAGCTCCCCGTCGGGGACAGGAGGCTATGGCTACACCTTC	CASSSPSGTGGYGYTF
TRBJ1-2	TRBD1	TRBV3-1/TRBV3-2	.	TGTGCCAGCAGCCAAGGGTATAGGGGGCCGGGCTACACCTTC	CASSQGYRGPGYTF
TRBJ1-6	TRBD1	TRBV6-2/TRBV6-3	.	TGTGCCAGCAGCTCACAGGGGGCTACTTCACCCCTCCACTTT	CASSSQGATSPLHF
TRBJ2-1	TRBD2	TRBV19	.	TGTGCCAGTAAAGAGCGGGAGGGCTTTACGCAGTTCTTC	CASKEREGFTQFF
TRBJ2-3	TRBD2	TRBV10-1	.	TGCGCCAGCAGTGAGTCGGGACTAGCGCGACGCACAGATACGCAGTATTTT	CASSESGLARRTDTQYF
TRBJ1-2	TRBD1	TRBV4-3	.	TGCGCCAGCAGCCAAGGAACAGGGGAAGGCTATGGCTACACCTTC	CASSQGTGEGYGYTF
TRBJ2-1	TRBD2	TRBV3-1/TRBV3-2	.	TGTGCCAGCAGCCAAGAGGGCCAGCGGGGCCTCAATGAGCAGTTCTTC	CASSQEGQRGLNEQFF
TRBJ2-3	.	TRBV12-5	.	TGTGCTAGTGGTTTGCCCGGGACATACCTATGCACAGATACGCAGTATTTT	CASGLPGTYLCTDTQYF
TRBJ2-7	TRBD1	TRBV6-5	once	TGTGCCAGCAGTTACTCCGGGACAGGGATCTCCTACGAGCAGTACTTC	CASSYSGTGISYEQYF
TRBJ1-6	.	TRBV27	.	TGTGCCAGCAGTCCCTATGACAGCTCCTATAATTCACCCCTCCACTTT	CASSPYDSSYNSPLHF
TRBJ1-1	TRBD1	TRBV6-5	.	TGTGCCAGCAGTCACCCAGGGGGTCTTACTGAAGCTTTCTTT	CASSHPGGLTEAFF
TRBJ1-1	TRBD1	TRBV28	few	TGTGCCAGCACTTTAACAGGGGCCACTGAAGCTTTCTTT	CASTLTGATEAFF
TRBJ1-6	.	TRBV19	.	TGTGCCAGTAGCCTTGATTACGCCTATTCACTGAGCTCCTATAATTCACCCCTCCACTTT	CASSLDYAYSLSSYNSPLHF
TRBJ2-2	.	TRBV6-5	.	TGTGCCAGCAGTTACGCCGGGTTCGACGGGGAGCTGTTTTTT	CASSYAGFDGELFF
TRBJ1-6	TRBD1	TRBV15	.	TGTGCCACCAGCAGAGTGGGGACAGGGGGATCACCCCTCCACTTT	CATSRVGTGGSPLHF
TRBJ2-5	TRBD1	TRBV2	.	TGTGCCAGCGGATCACAGGGGTCCCAAGAGACCCAGTACTTC	CASGSQGSQETQYF
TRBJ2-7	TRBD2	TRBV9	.	TGTGCCAGCAGTCGCGGCAGCGGGAGCTTTCAGGAGCAGTACTTC	CASSRGSGSFQEQYF
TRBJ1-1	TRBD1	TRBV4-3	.	TGCGCCAGCAGCCAAGAAGGGGACAGGGGTCCAGTAGGGAACACTGAAGCTTTCTTT	CASSQEGDRGPVGNTEAFF
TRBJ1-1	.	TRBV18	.	TGTGCCAGCTCACTAGGGGCGCGAGGCACTGAAGCTTTCTTT	CASSLGARGTEAFF
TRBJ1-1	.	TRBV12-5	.	TGTGCTAGTGGTTTGGACGGGGGGCCAGACGAAGCTTTCTTT	CASGLDGGPDEAFF
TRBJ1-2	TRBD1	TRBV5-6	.	TGTGCCAGCAGCTTCGGGACAGAGTACTATGGCTACACCTTC	CASSFGTEYYGYTF
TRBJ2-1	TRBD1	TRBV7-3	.	TGTGCCAGCAGCCCCCCCGGGACAGGGGAAAATGAGCAGTTCTTC	CASSPPGTGENEQFF
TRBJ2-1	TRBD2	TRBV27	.	TGTGCCAGCATTCCGTGGAGCGGGGGCCCCAGGGAGCAGTTCTTC	CASIPWSGGPREQFF
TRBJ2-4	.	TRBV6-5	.	TGTGCCAGCAGCCAAACCGGGGTTCCCAAAAACATTCAGTACTTC	CASSQTGVPKNIQYF
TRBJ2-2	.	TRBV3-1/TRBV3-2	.	TGTGCCAGCAGCCAACGTACTTCGGTTACCGGGGAGCTGTTTTTT	CASSQRTSVTGELFF
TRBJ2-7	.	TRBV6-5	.	TGTGCCAGCAGTTACTCGGGGGACACTGGCGAGCAGTACTTC	CASSYSGDTGEQYF
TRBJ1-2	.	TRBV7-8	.	TGTGCCAGCAGCCCAGGGGACTATGGCTACACCTTC	CASSPGDYGYTF
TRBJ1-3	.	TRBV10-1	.	TGCGCCAGCAGGGGGGCGCCTGGAAACACCATATATTTT	CASRGAPGNTIYF
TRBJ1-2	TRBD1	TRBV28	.	TGTGCCAGCAGCCCCTCAGGGGGCGCAGGCTACACCTTC	CASSPSGGAGYTF
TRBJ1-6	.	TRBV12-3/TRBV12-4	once	TGTGCCAGCAGTGCAGGCGTTTCACCCCTCCACTTT	CASSAGVSPLHF
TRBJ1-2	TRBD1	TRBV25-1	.	TGTGCCAGCAGTGAAGCCGGGACAGGGAGTAACTATGGCTACACCTTC	CASSEAGTGSNYGYTF